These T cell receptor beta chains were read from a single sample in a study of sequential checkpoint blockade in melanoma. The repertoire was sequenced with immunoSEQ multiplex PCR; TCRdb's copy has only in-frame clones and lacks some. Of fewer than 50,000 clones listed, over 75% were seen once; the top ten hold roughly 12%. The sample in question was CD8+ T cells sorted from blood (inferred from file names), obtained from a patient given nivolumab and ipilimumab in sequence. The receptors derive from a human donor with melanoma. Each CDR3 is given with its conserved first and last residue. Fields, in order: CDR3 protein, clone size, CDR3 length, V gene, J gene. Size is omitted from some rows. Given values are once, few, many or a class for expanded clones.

CDR3 protein: CAGRTGGTTEAFF
clone size: NA
CDR3 length: 13
V gene: TRBV7-9
J gene: TRBJ1-1

CDR3 protein: CASSVEGQGRKTQYF
clone size: NA
CDR3 length: 15
V gene: TRBV9
J gene: TRBJ2-5

CDR3 protein: CASSLGTGPYGYTF
clone size: NA
CDR3 length: 14
V gene: TRBV7-6
J gene: TRBJ1-2

CDR3 protein: CASSLISGLGYEQYF
clone size: once
CDR3 length: 15
V gene: TRBV5-5
J gene: TRBJ2-7

CDR3 protein: CASSLEGTAYNEQFF
clone size: NA
CDR3 length: 15
V gene: TRBV5-1
J gene: TRBJ2-1

CDR3 protein: CASSYAPGQGTGELFF
clone size: NA
CDR3 length: 16
V gene: TRBV6-5
J gene: TRBJ2-2

CDR3 protein: CASSLDRVNRSNQPQHF
clone size: NA
CDR3 length: 17
V gene: TRBV5-1
J gene: TRBJ1-5

CDR3 protein: CASSFGLAGADTQYF
clone size: few
CDR3 length: 15
V gene: TRBV5-6
J gene: TRBJ2-3

CDR3 protein: CASRLTGIGEQYF
clone size: NA
CDR3 length: 13
V gene: TRBV28
J gene: TRBJ2-7

CDR3 protein: CASSVGSGQGNTEAFF
clone size: NA
CDR3 length: 16
V gene: TRBV9
J gene: TRBJ1-1

CDR3 protein: CASSLVLADGFNEQFF
clone size: NA
CDR3 length: 16
V gene: TRBV5-6
J gene: TRBJ2-1

CDR3 protein: CASSVTGGANQPQHF
clone size: NA
CDR3 length: 15
V gene: TRBV19
J gene: TRBJ1-5

CDR3 protein: CASSLGTGDFYEQYF
clone size: few
CDR3 length: 15
V gene: TRBV19
J gene: TRBJ2-7

CDR3 protein: CASSLNPLAEYTDTQYF
clone size: NA
CDR3 length: 17
V gene: TRBV7-9
J gene: TRBJ2-3

CDR3 protein: CASSLHRGFSEAFF
clone size: NA
CDR3 length: 14
V gene: TRBV27
J gene: TRBJ1-1

CDR3 protein: CASSLMGQLQETQYF
clone size: once
CDR3 length: 15
V gene: TRBV7-2
J gene: TRBJ2-5

CDR3 protein: CASRSFPGQGIGDATGNTIYF
clone size: few
CDR3 length: 21
V gene: TRBV19
J gene: TRBJ1-3

CDR3 protein: CASSLNGKLFF
clone size: NA
CDR3 length: 11
V gene: TRBV13
J gene: TRBJ1-4

CDR3 protein: CASSDRGLLQPQHF
clone size: NA
CDR3 length: 14
V gene: TRBV27
J gene: TRBJ1-5

CDR3 protein: CASSLDRYETQYF
clone size: once
CDR3 length: 13
V gene: TRBV11-3
J gene: TRBJ2-5

CDR3 protein: CASSLEHSNYGYTF
clone size: NA
CDR3 length: 14
V gene: TRBV7-8
J gene: TRBJ1-2

CDR3 protein: CSGLKETQYF
clone size: NA
CDR3 length: 10
V gene: TRBV29-1
J gene: TRBJ2-5

CDR3 protein: CASSPPWLAGPGDTGELFF
clone size: NA
CDR3 length: 19
V gene: TRBV27
J gene: TRBJ2-2

CDR3 protein: CASSLAAPASYEQYF
clone size: NA
CDR3 length: 15
V gene: TRBV27
J gene: TRBJ2-7

CDR3 protein: CAWSVLSGQPQHF
clone size: NA
CDR3 length: 13
V gene: TRBV30
J gene: TRBJ1-5

CDR3 protein: CASSIGQGWAGELFF
clone size: NA
CDR3 length: 15
V gene: TRBV19
J gene: TRBJ2-2

CDR3 protein: CASSLSGTDTQYF
clone size: NA
CDR3 length: 13
V gene: TRBV7-7
J gene: TRBJ2-3

CDR3 protein: CASPWGGLTEAFF
clone size: NA
CDR3 length: 13
V gene: TRBV5-8
J gene: TRBJ1-1

CDR3 protein: CASSLRTGTGELFF
clone size: NA
CDR3 length: 14
V gene: TRBV7-6
J gene: TRBJ2-2

CDR3 protein: CASSPPEFSEQYF
clone size: NA
CDR3 length: 13
V gene: TRBV9
J gene: TRBJ2-7

CDR3 protein: CASSLWGGDEQFF
clone size: NA
CDR3 length: 13
V gene: TRBV27
J gene: TRBJ2-1

CDR3 protein: CASSSVSGNEQFF
clone size: NA
CDR3 length: 13
V gene: TRBV7-9
J gene: TRBJ2-1

CDR3 protein: CASSREGARETQYF
clone size: NA
CDR3 length: 14
V gene: TRBV28
J gene: TRBJ2-5

CDR3 protein: CASTGGLSGNTIYF
clone size: NA
CDR3 length: 14
V gene: TRBV9
J gene: TRBJ1-3

CDR3 protein: CASSSAYEQYF
clone size: NA
CDR3 length: 11
V gene: TRBV11-2
J gene: TRBJ2-7

CDR3 protein: CSALGQDKENIQYF
clone size: NA
CDR3 length: 14
V gene: TRBV29-1
J gene: TRBJ2-4

CDR3 protein: CASSPELAGSSQYF
clone size: NA
CDR3 length: 14
V gene: TRBV4-1
J gene: TRBJ2-3

CDR3 protein: CASSFRDTRYNEQFF
clone size: NA
CDR3 length: 15
V gene: TRBV6-6
J gene: TRBJ2-1

CDR3 protein: CASSLQGAGYGYTF
clone size: NA
CDR3 length: 14
V gene: TRBV19
J gene: TRBJ1-2

CDR3 protein: CASSGAPGSFQGSEAFF
clone size: few
CDR3 length: 17
V gene: TRBV25-1
J gene: TRBJ1-1

CDR3 protein: CASKTSGRSSYNEQFF
clone size: few
CDR3 length: 16
V gene: TRBV27
J gene: TRBJ2-1

CDR3 protein: CASSIQTTGANVLTF
clone size: NA
CDR3 length: 15
V gene: TRBV19
J gene: TRBJ2-6

CDR3 protein: CASSLSTPPRYGYTF
clone size: NA
CDR3 length: 15
V gene: TRBV27
J gene: TRBJ1-2

CDR3 protein: CASSETGFETQYF
clone size: NA
CDR3 length: 13
V gene: TRBV7-3
J gene: TRBJ2-5

CDR3 protein: CASSVGQGPYGYTF
clone size: once
CDR3 length: 14
V gene: TRBV11-2
J gene: TRBJ1-2

CDR3 protein: CASSQADTQYF
clone size: NA
CDR3 length: 11
V gene: TRBV4-1
J gene: TRBJ2-3

CDR3 protein: CASSHRDLQFF
clone size: NA
CDR3 length: 11
V gene: TRBV7-9
J gene: TRBJ2-1

CDR3 protein: CASSFAGSQETQYF
clone size: NA
CDR3 length: 14
V gene: TRBV7-9
J gene: TRBJ2-5

CDR3 protein: CASSFSGTSGINEQFF
clone size: NA
CDR3 length: 16
V gene: TRBV7-3
J gene: TRBJ2-1

CDR3 protein: CASSPPLDRGRLETQYF
clone size: NA
CDR3 length: 17
V gene: TRBV5-1
J gene: TRBJ2-5

CDR3 protein: CAWTSGIGTDTQYF
clone size: NA
CDR3 length: 14
V gene: TRBV30
J gene: TRBJ2-3

CDR3 protein: CASSLVGQGYGQYF
clone size: NA
CDR3 length: 14
V gene: TRBV5-4
J gene: TRBJ2-7

CDR3 protein: CASSYHSGAYEQYF
clone size: NA
CDR3 length: 14
V gene: TRBV7-3
J gene: TRBJ2-7

CDR3 protein: CASSLSRSGGLPYEQYF
clone size: NA
CDR3 length: 17
V gene: TRBV27
J gene: TRBJ2-7

CDR3 protein: CASSLGTASYEQYF
clone size: few
CDR3 length: 14
V gene: TRBV5-6
J gene: TRBJ2-7

CDR3 protein: CASSPGVLAAQETQYF
clone size: NA
CDR3 length: 16
V gene: TRBV18
J gene: TRBJ2-5

CDR3 protein: CASSHLGQGIIAGELFF
clone size: once
CDR3 length: 17
V gene: TRBV10-2
J gene: TRBJ2-2

CDR3 protein: CASKKHHAYNEQFF
clone size: NA
CDR3 length: 14
V gene: TRBV5-6
J gene: TRBJ2-1

CDR3 protein: CASSIGGNTEAFF
clone size: NA
CDR3 length: 13
V gene: TRBV19
J gene: TRBJ1-1

CDR3 protein: CASSLPAGLNTGELFF
clone size: NA
CDR3 length: 16
V gene: TRBV27
J gene: TRBJ2-2